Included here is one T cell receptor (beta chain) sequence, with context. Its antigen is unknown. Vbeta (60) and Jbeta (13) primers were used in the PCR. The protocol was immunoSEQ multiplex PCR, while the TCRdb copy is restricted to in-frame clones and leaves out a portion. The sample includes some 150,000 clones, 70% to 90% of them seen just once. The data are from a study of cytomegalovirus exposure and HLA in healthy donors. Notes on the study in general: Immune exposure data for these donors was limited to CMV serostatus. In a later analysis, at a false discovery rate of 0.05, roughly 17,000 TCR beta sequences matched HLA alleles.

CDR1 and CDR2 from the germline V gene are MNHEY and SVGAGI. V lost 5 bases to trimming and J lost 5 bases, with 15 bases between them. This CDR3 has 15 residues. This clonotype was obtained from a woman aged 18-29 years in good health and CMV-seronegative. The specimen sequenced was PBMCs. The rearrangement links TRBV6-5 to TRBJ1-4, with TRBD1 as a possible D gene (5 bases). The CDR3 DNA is TGTGCCAGCAGTCCAATCGCGGGGCAGAATGAAAAACTGTTTTTT. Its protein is CASSPIAGQNEKLFF.